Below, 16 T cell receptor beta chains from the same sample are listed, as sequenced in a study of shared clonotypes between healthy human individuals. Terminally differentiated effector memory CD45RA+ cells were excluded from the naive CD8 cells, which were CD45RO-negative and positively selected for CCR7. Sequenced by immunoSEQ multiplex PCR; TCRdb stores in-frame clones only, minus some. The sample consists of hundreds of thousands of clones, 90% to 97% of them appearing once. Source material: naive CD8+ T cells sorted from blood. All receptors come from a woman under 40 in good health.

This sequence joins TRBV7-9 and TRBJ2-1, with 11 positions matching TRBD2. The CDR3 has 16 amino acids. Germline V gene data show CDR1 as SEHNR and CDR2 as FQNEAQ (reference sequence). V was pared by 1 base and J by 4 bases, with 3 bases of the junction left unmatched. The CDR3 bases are TGTGCCAGCAGCTTAGGAGCTAGCGGGAGGTACAATGAGCAGTTCTTC. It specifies CASSLGASGRYNEQFF.

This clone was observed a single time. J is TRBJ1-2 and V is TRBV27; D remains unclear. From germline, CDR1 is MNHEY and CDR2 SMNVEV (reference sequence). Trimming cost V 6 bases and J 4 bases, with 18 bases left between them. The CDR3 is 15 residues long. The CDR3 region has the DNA TGTGCCAGCAGCCGGGGAGTGGGAGTGGGCTATGGCTACACCTTC. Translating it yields CASSRGVGVGYGYTF.

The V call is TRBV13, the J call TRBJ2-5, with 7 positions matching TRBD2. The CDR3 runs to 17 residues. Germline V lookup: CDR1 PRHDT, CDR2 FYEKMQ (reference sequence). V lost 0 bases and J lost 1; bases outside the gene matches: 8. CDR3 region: CASSLGYGRTSQETQYF. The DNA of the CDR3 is TGTGCCAGCAGCTTAGGCTACGGGAGGACGTCCCAAGAGACCCAGTACTTC.

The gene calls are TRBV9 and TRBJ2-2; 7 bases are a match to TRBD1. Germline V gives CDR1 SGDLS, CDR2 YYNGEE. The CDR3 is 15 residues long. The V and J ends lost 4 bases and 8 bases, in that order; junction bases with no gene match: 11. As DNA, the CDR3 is TGTGCCAGCAGCCATAACGACAGGGCCGCAGGGGAGCTGTTTTTT. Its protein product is CASSHNDRAAGELFF. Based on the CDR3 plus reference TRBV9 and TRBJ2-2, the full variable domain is DSGVTQTPKHLITATGQRVTLRCSPRSGDLSVYWYQQSLDQGLQFLIQYYNGEERAKGNILERFSAQQFPDLHSELNLSSLELGDSALYFCASSHNDRAAGELFFGEGSRLTVL.

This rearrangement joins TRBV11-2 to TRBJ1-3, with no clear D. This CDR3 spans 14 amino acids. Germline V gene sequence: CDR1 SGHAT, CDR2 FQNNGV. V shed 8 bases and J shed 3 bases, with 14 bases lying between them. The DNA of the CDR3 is TGTGCCAGCGGGAGGGAGGGTAGTGGAAACACCATATATTTT. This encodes CASGREGSGNTIYF.

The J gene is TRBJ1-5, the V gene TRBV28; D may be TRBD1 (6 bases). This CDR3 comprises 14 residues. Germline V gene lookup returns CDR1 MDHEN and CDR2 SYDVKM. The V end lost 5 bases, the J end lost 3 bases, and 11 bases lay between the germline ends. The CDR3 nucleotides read TGTGCCAGCAGTCCGGGACACACCAATCAGCCCCAGCATTTT. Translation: CASSPGHTNQPQHF.

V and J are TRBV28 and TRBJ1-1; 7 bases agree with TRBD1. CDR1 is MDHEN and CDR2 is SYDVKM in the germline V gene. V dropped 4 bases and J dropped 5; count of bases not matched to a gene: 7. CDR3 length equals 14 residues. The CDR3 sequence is CASSYRGLWTEAFF. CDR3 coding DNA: TGTGCCAGCAGTTATAGGGGGCTTTGGACTGAAGCTTTCTTT.

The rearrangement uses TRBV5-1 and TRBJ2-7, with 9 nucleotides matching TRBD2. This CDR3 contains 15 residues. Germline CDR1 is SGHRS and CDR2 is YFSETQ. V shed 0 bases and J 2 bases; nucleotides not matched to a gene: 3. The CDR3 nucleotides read TGCGCCAGCAGCTTGGATCTAGCGGGAACCTACGAGCAGTACTTC. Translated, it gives CASSLDLAGTYEQYF.

The CDR3 reads CRVDREETQYF. The CDR3 nucleotides read TGCAGGGTGGACAGGGAAGAGACCCAGTACTTC. The rearrangement joins TRBV20-1 to TRBJ2-5, with 8 bases fitting TRBD1. Germline V lookup: CDR1 DFQATT, CDR2 SNEGSKA (reference sequence). The CDR3 totals 11 residues.

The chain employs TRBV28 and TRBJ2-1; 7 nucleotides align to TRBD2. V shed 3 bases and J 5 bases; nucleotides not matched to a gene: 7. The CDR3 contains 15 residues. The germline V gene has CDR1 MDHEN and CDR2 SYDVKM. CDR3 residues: CASSLGGGLNNEQFF. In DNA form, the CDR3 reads TGTGCCAGCAGTTTGGGGGGAGGGCTCAACAATGAGCAGTTCTTC. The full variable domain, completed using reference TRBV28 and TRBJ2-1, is DVKVTQSSRYLVKRTGEKVFLECVQDMDHENMFWYRQDPGLGLRLIYFSYDVKMKEKGDIPEGYSVSREKKERFSLILESASTNQTSMYLCASSLGGGLNNEQFFGPGTRLTVL.

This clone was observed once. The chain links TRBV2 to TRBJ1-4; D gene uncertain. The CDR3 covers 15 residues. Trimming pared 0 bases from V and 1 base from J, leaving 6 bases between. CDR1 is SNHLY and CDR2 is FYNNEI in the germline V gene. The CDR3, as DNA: TGTGCCAGCAGTGAAGCACGGGAAACTAATGAAAAACTGTTTTTT. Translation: CASSEARETNEKLFF. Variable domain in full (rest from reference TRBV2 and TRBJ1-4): EPEVTQTPSHQVTQMGQEVILRCVPISNHLYFYWYRQILGQKVEFLVSFYNNEISEKSEIFDDQFSVERPDGSNFTLKIRSTKLEDSAMYFCASSEARETNEKLFFGSGTQLSVL.

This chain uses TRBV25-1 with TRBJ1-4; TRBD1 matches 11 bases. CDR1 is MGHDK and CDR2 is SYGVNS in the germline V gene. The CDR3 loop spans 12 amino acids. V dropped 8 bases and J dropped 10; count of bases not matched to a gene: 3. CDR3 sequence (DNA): TGTGCCAGCGGACAGGGGGCCGGAAAACTGTTTTTT. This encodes CASGQGAGKLFF.

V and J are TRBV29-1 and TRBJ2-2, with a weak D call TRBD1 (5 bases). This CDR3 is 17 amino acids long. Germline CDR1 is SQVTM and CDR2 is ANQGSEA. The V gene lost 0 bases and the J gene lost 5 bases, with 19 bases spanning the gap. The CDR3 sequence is CSVEDGAGSGATGELFF. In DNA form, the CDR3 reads TGCAGCGTTGAAGATGGGGCTGGATCTGGGGCAACCGGGGAGCTGTTTTTT.

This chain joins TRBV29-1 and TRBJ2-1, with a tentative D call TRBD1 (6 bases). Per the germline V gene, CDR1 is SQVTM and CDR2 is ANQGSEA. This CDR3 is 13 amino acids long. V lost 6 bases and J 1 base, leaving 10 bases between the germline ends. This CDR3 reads CSVADRSYNEQFF. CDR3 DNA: TGCAGCGTGGCTGACAGGTCCTACAATGAGCAGTTCTTC.

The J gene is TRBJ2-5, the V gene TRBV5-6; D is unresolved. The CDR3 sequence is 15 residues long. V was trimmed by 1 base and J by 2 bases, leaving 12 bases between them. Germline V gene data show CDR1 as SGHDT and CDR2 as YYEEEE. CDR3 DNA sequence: TGTGCCAGCAGCTTGAATCGGTATCGTCAAGAGACCCAGTACTTC. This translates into CASSLNRYRQETQYF.

Written as DNA, the CDR3 is TGTGCCAGCAGATCCGGGACTTACTCCTACAATGAGCAGTTCTTC. Translation: CASRSGTYSYNEQFF. This chain connects TRBV6-1 to TRBJ2-1, with TRBD2 as a possible D gene (6 bases). CDR3 length: 15 residues. Trimming removed 6 bases at V and 0 bases at J, with 12 bases between. In germline, CDR1 is MNHNS, CDR2 SASEGT.